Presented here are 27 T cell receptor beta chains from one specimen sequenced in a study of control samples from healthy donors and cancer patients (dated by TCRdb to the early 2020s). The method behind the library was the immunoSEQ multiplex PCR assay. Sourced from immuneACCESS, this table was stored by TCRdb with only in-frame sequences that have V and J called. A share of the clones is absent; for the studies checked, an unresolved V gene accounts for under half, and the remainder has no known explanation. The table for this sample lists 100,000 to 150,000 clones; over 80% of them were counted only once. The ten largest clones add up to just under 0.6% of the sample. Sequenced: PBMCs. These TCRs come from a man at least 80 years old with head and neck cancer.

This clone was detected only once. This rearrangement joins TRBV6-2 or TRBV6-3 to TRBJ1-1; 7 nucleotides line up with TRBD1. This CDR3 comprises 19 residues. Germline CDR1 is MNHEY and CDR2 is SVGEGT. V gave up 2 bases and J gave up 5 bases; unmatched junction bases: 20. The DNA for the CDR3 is TGTGCCAGCAGTTACACGTCGAGGATGACAGGGCCCCGAGGGACTGAAGCTTTCTTT. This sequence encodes CASSYTSRMTGPRGTEAFF.

CDR3 in amino acids: CASSTRDTQETQYF. The DNA of the CDR3 is TGTGCCAGCAGCACCCGGGACACTCAAGAGACCCAGTACTTC. J is TRBJ2-5 and V is TRBV5-4; weak D call: TRBD1 (6 bases). In germline, CDR1 is SGHNT, CDR2 YYREEE (reference sequence). CDR3 length equals 14 residues. V gave up 4 bases and J gave up 2 bases, with 12 bases separating them.

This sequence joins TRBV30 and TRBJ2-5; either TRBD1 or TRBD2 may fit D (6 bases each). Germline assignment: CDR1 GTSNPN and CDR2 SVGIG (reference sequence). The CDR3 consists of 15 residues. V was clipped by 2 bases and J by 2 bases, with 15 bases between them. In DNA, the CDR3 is TGTGCCTGGAGTCTGGGGGGCTCATATCAAGAGACCCAGTACTTC. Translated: CAWSLGGSYQETQYF.

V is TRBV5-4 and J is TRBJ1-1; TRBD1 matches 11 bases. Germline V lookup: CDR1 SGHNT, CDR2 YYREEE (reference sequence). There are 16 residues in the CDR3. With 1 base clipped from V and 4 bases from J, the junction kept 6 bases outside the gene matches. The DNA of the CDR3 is TGTGCCAGCAGCTTGAGCCTAGGACAGGGGGCCACTGAAGCTTTCTTT. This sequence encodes CASSLSLGQGATEAFF.

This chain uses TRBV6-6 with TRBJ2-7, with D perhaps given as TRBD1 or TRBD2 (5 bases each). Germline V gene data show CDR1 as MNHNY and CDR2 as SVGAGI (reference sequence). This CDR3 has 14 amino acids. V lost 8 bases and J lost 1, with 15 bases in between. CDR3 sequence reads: CASRDGSLSYEQYF. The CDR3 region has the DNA TGTGCCAGCCGGGACGGATCCCTGTCCTACGAGCAGTACTTC.

The CDR3 is CASSLSRAGREFRDEQYF. The CDR3 bases are TGTGCCAGCTCACTCTCTAGGGCAGGTAGGGAATTCAGGGACGAGCAGTACTTC. The genes are TRBV18 and TRBJ2-7; weak D call: TRBD1 (5 bases). Germline V gene data show CDR1 as KGHSH and CDR2 as LQKENI. Trimming took 4 bases from V and 5 from J, leaving 27 bases between them. The CDR3 has 18 amino acids.

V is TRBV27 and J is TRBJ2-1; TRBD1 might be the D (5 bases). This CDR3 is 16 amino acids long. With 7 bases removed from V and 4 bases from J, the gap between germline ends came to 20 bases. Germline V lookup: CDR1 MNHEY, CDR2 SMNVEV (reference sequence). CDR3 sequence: CASTIGWGSKYNEQFF. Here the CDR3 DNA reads TGTGCCAGCACCATTGGGTGGGGCAGCAAGTACAATGAGCAGTTCTTC.

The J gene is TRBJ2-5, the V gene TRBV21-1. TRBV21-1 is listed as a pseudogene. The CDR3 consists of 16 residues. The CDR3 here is CASSSDRTVYQETQYF. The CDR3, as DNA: TGTGCCAGCAGCTCCGACCGTACCGTGTACCAAGAGACCCAGTACTTC.

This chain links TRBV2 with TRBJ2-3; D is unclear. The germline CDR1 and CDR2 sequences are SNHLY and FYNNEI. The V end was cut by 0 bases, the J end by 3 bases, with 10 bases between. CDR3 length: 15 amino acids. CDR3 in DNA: TGTGCCAGCAGTGAAGCAGGGTTGTGGACAGATACGCAGTATTTT. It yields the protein CASSEAGLWTDTQYF.

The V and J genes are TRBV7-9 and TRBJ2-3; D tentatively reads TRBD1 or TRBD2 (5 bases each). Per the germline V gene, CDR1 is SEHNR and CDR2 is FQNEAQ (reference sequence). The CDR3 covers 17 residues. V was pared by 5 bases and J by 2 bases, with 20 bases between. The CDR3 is CASSPLTRDGNTDTQYF. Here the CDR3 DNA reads TGTGCCAGCAGCCCGTTAACGAGGGACGGAAACACAGATACGCAGTATTTT.

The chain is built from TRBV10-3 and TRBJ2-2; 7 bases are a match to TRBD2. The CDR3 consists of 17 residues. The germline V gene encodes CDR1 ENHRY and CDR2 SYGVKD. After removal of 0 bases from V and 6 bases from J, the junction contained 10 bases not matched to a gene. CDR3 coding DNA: TGTGCCATCAGTGAGTCCTTTAGTGCGGGAGTGGCCGGGGAGCTGTTTTTT. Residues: CAISESFSAGVAGELFF.

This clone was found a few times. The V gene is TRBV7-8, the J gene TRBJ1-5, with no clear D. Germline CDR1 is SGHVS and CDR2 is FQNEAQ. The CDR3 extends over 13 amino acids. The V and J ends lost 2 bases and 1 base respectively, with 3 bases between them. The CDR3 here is CASSLNSNQPQHF. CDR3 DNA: TGTGCCAGCAGCTTAAACAGCAATCAGCCCCAGCATTTT. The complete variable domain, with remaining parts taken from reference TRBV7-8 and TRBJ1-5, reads GAGVSQSPRYKVAKRGQDVALRCDPISGHVSLFWYQQALGQGPEFLTYFQNEAQLDKSGLPSDRFFAERPEGSVSTLKIQRTQQEDSAVYLCASSLNSNQPQHFGDGTRLSIL.

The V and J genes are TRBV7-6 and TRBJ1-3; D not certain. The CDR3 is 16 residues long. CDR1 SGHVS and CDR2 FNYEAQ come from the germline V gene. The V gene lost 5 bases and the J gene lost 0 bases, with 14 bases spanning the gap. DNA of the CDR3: TGTGCCAGCAGCCACTCCCTGCAGGTCTCTGGAAACACCATATATTTT. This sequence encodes CASSHSLQVSGNTIYF.

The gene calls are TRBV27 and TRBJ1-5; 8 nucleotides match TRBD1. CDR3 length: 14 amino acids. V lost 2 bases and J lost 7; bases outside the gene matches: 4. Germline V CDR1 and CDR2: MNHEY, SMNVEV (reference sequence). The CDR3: CASSLGTGQQPQHF. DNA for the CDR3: TGTGCCAGCAGTTTAGGGACAGGCCAGCAGCCCCAGCATTTT.

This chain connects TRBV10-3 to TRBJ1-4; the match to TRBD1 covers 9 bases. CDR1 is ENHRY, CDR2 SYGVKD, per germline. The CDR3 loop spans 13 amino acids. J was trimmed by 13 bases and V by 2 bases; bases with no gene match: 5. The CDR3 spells CAISETPGQGLFF. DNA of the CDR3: TGTGCCATCAGTGAGACGCCGGGACAGGGACTGTTTTTT.

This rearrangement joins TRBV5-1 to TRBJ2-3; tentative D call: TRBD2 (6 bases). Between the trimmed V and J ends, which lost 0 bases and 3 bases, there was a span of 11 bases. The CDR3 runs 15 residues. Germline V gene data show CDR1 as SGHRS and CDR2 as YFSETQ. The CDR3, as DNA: TGCGCCAGCAGCTTGGTGACTAGTCAAACAGATACGCAGTATTTT. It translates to CASSLVTSQTDTQYF. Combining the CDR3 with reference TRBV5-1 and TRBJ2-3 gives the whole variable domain KAGVTQTPRYLIKTRGQQVTLSCSPISGHRSVSWYQQTPGQGLQFLFEYFSETQRNKGNFPGRFSGRQFSNSRSEMNVSTLELGDSALYLCASSLVTSQTDTQYFGPGTRLTVL.

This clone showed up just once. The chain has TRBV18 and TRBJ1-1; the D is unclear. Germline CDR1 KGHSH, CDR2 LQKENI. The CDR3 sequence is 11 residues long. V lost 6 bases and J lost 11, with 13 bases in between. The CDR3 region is CASSGPKRAFF. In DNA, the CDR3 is TGTGCCAGCTCCGGGCCCAAACGGGCTTTCTTT.

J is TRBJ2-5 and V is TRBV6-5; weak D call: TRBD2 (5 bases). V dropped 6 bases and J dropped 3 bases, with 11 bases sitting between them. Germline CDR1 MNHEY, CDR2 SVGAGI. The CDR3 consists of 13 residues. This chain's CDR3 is CASREVGKETQYF. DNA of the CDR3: TGTGCCAGCAGGGAGGTGGGGAAAGAGACCCAGTACTTC.

In nucleotides, the CDR3 is TGTGCCAGCAGCTTTCCCAGACAGGGGGTGAACACTGAAGCTTTCTTT. This translates into CASSFPRQGVNTEAFF. The chain carries TRBV7-2 and TRBJ1-1; 9 bases align to TRBD1. There are 16 residues in the CDR3. Germline CDR1 and CDR2: SGHTA and FQGNSA. The V segment lost 3 bases and the J segment 0 bases; nucleotides outside the gene matches: 5.

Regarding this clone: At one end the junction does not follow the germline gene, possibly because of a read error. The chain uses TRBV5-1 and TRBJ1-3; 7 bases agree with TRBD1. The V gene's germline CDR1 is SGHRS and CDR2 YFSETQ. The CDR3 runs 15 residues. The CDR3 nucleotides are TGCGCCAGCAGGTTGGACAGGATCTCTGGAAACACCATATATTTT. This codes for CASRLDRISGNTIYF. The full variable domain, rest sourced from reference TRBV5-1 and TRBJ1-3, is KAGVTQTPRYLIKTRGQQVTLSCSPISGHRSVSWYQQTPGQGLQFLFEYFSETQRNKGNFPGRFSGRQFSNSRSEMNVSTLELGDSALYLCASRLDRISGNTIYFGEGSWLTVV.

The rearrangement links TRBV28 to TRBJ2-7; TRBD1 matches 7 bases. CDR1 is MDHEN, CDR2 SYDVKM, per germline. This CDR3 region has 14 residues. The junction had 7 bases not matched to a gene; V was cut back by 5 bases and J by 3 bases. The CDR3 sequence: CASSAPGQIYEQYF. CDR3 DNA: TGTGCCAGCAGTGCCCCGGGACAGATCTACGAGCAGTACTTC.

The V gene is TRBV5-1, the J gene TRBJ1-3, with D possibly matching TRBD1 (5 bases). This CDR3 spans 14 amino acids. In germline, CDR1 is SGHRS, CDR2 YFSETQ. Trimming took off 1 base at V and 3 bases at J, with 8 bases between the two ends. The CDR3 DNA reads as TGCGCCAGCAGCTTGAGCGGGGGTGGAAACACCATATATTTT. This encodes CASSLSGGGNTIYF. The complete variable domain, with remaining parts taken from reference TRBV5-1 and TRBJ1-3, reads KAGVTQTPRYLIKTRGQQVTLSCSPISGHRSVSWYQQTPGQGLQFLFEYFSETQRNKGNFPGRFSGRQFSNSRSEMNVSTLELGDSALYLCASSLSGGGNTIYFGEGSWLTVV.

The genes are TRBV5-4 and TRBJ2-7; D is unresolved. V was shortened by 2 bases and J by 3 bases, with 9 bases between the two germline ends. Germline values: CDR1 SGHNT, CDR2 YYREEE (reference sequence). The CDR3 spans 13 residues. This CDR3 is CASSFGLGYEQYF. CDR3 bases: TGTGCCAGCAGCTTCGGCCTCGGCTACGAGCAGTACTTC. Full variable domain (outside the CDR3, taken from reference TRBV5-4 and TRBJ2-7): ETGVTQSPTHLIKTRGQQVTLRCSSQSGHNTVSWYQQALGQGPQFIFQYYREEENGRGNFPPRFSGLQFPNYSSELNVNALELDDSALYLCASSFGLGYEQYFGPGTRLTVT.

CDR3 nucleotides: TGTGCCAGCAGCTTCGGGGACAAGAGGGGCAATGAGCAGTTCTTC. Translating it yields CASSFGDKRGNEQFF. This chain connects TRBV7-9 to TRBJ2-1, with a tentative D call TRBD1 (6 bases). The CDR3 consists of 15 residues. CDR1 and CDR2 (germline): SEHNR, FQNEAQ (reference sequence). V was clipped by 3 bases and J by 6 bases, with 15 bases between them.

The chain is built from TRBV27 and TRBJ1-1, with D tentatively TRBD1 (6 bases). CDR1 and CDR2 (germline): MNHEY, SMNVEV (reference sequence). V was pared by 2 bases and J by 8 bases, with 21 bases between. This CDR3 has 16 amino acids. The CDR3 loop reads CASSLQTVGGLGEAFF. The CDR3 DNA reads TGTGCCAGCAGTTTACAAACCGTGGGGGGGCTAGGCGAAGCTTTCTTT.

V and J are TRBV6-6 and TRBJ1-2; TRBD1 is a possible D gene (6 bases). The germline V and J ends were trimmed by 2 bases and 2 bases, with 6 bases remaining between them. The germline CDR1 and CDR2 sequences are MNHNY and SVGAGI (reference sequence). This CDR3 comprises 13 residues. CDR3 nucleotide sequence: TGTGCCAGCAGTTACGACAGGAACTATGGCTACACCTTC. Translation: CASSYDRNYGYTF.

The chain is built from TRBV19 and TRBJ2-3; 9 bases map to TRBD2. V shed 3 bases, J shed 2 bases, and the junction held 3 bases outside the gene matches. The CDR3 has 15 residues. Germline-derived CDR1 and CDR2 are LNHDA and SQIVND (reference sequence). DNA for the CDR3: TGTGCCAGTAGTATCGCTAGCGGGAACACAGATACGCAGTATTTT. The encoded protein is CASSIASGNTDTQYF.